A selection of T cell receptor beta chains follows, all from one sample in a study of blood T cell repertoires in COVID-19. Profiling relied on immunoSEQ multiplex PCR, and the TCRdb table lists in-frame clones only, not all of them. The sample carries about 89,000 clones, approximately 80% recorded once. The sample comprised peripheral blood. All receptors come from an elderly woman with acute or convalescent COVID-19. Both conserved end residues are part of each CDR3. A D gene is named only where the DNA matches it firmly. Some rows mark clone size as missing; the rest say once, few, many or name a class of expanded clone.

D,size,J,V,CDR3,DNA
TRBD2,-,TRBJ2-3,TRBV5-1,CASSLGPSGEEDTQYF,TGCGCCAGCAGCTTGGGGCCTAGCGGGGAAGAAGATACGCAGTATTTT
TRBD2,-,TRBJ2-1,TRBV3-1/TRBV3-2,CASSPGGGVGYNEQFF,TGTGCCAGCAGCCCCGGGGGGGGAGTGGGCTACAATGAGCAGTTCTTC
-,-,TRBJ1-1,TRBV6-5,CASRSRQSSAEAFF,TGTGCCAGCAGGTCAAGACAGAGCTCTGCTGAAGCTTTCTTT
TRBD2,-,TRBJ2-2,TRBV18,CASSVPTSGRPGELFF,TGTGCCAGCTCAGTTCCGACTAGCGGGAGACCCGGGGAGCTGTTTTTT
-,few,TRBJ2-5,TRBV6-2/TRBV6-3,CASSLTAETQYF,TGTGCCAGCAGTCTTACTGCGGAGACCCAGTACTTC
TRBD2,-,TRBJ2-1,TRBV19,CASSITVSGGEQFF,TGTGCCAGTAGTATAACAGTGTCGGGGGGAGAGCAGTTCTTC
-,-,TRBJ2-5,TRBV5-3,CARSLLSSGGGSQETQYF,TGTGCCAGAAGCTTGTTGTCTAGCGGAGGGGGTTCTCAAGAGACCCAGTACTTC
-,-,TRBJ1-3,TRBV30,CAWSVSSGNTIYF,TGTGCCTGGAGTGTGAGCTCTGGAAACACCATATATTTT
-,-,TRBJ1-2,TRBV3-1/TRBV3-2,CASSQLNYGYTF,TGTGCCAGCAGCCAACTGAACTATGGCTACACCTTC
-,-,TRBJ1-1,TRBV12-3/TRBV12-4,CASSFRRLTEAFF,TGTGCCAGCAGTTTTAGGAGACTTACTGAAGCTTTCTTT
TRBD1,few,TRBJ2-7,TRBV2,CASSEARDRGLEQYF,TGTGCCAGCAGTGAAGCGAGGGACAGGGGGCTGGAGCAGTACTTC
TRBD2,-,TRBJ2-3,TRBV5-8,CASSPSWAGGTDTQYF,TGTGCCAGCAGCCCATCTTGGGCGGGAGGGACCGATACGCAGTATTTT
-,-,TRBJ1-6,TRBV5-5,CASSRRVEDSPLHF,TGTGCCAGCAGCCGGAGGGTGGAAGATTCACCCCTCCACTTT
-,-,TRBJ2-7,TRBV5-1,CASSLEAGGYEQYF,TGCGCCAGCAGCTTGGAGGCGGGCGGTTACGAGCAGTACTTC
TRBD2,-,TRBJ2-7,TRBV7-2,CASSSTSGRAYEQYF,TGTGCCAGCAGCTCGACTAGCGGGAGGGCCTACGAGCAGTACTTC
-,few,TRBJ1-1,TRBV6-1,CASSEVGSYTEAFF,TGTGCCAGCAGTGAAGTAGGGAGTTACACTGAAGCTTTCTTT
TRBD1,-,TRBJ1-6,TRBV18,CASSRDRDSPLHF,TGTGCCAGCTCCCGGGACAGGGATTCACCCCTCCACTTT
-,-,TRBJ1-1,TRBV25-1,CASSLVGVGTEAFF,TGTGCCAGCAGTCTAGTCGGAGTTGGAACTGAAGCTTTCTTT
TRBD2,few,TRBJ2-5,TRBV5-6,CASSQREWETQYF,TGTGCCAGCAGCCAGCGGGAGTGGGAGACCCAGTACTTC
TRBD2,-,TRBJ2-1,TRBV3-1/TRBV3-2,CASSQLTSYFHEQFF,TGTGCCAGCAGCCAACTGACTAGCTATTTCCATGAGCAGTTCTTC
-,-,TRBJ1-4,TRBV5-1,CASSDETGLVGKLFF,TGCGCCAGCAGCGACGAGACAGGACTTGTTGGAAAACTGTTTTTT
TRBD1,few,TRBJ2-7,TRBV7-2,CASSLGVSSRQGLSYEQYF,TGTGCCAGCAGCTTAGGGGTGTCAAGTCGACAGGGGCTATCCTACGAGCAGTACTTC
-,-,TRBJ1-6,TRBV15,CATSRQGRDSPLHF,TGTGCCACCAGCAGACAGGGTAGAGATTCACCCCTCCACTTT
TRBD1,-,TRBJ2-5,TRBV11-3,CASSIDRVQETQYF,TGTGCCAGCAGCATCGACAGGGTTCAAGAGACCCAGTACTTC
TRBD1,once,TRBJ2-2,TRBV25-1,CASRKGTGIAGELFF,TGTGCCAGCAGGAAAGGGACAGGGATAGCCGGGGAGCTGTTTTTT
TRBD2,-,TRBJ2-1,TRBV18,CASSTSGGDNEQFF,TGTGCCAGCTCGACTAGCGGGGGGGACAATGAGCAGTTCTTC
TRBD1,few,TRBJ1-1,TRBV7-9,CASSLVTGGIKAEAFF,TGTGCCAGCAGCTTAGTAACAGGGGGAATTAAGGCTGAAGCTTTCTTT
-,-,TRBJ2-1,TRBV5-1,CASSLSGSNLWEQFF,TGCGCCAGCAGCCTGTCCGGGTCGAACCTTTGGGAGCAGTTCTTC
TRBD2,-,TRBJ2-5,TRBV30,CAWSTYSGSLQETQYF,TGTGCCTGGAGTACCTATAGCGGGAGCCTCCAAGAGACCCAGTACTTC
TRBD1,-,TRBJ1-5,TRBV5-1,CASRSDRDDQPQHF,TGCGCCAGCAGGTCAGACAGGGACGATCAGCCCCAGCATTTT
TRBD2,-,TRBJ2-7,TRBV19,CASSVRLAETHYYEQYF,TGTGCCAGTAGTGTACGACTAGCGGAAACCCATTATTACGAGCAGTACTTC
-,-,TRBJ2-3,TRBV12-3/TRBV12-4,CASQWVGADTQYF,TGTGCCAGTCAGTGGGTGGGCGCAGATACGCAGTATTTT
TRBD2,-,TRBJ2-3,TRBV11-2,CASAGLAGVDTQYF,TGTGCCAGCGCCGGACTAGCGGGGGTGGATACGCAGTATTTT
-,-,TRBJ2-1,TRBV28,CASSFNGNEQFF,TGTGCCAGCAGTTTTAACGGCAATGAGCAGTTCTTC
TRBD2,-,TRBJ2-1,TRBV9,CASSFRTSGDNEQFF,TGTGCCAGCAGCTTCCGGACTAGCGGGGACAATGAGCAGTTCTTC
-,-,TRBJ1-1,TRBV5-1,CASSLRESNTEAFF,TGCGCCAGCAGCTTAAGGGAGTCGAACACTGAAGCTTTCTTT
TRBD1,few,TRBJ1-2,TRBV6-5,CASRRQGREVDGYTF,TGTGCCAGCAGGAGACAGGGAAGGGAAGTGGATGGCTACACCTTC
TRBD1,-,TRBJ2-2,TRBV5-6,CASSWNRDRGFTGELFF,TGTGCCAGCAGCTGGAACCGGGACAGGGGATTTACCGGGGAGCTGTTTTTT
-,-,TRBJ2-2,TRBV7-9,CASSLGSGTGELFF,TGTGCCAGCAGCTTAGGGTCAGGTACCGGGGAGCTGTTTTTT
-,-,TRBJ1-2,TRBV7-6,CASSSLRAGTRSLGANYGYTF,TGTGCCAGCAGCTCCCTGCGTGCCGGGACACGGAGCTTGGGAGCTAACTATGGCTACACCTTC
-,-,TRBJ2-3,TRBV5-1,CASSLGGVGLETQYF,TGCGCCAGCAGCTTGGGCGGGGTAGGGTTGGAAACGCAGTATTTT
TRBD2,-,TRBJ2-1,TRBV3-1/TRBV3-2,CASSQEPSGKGDPQFF,TGTGCCAGCAGCCAAGAACCCAGCGGGAAAGGTGATCCGCAGTTCTTC
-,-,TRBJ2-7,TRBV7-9,CASSLPNNFDRTSSYEQYF,TGTGCCAGCAGCTTACCTAACAATTTCGACAGGACCTCCTCCTACGAGCAGTACTTC
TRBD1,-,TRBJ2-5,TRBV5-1,CATTPSGTGEETQYF,TGCGCCACGACCCCATCCGGGACAGGGGAAGAGACCCAGTACTTC
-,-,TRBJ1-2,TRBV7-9,CASDRSNYGYTF,TGTGCTTCGGACAGATCTAACTATGGCTACACCTTC
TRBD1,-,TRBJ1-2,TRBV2,CAGTGDGYTF,TGTGCCGGGACAGGGGATGGCTACACCTTC
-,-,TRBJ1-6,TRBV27,CASTLGQSNSPLHF,TGTGCCAGCACCTTGGGGCAGTCTAATTCACCCCTCCACTTT
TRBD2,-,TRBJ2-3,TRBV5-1,CASSLGLAGGISTDTQYF,TGCGCCAGCAGCTTGGGACTAGCGGGAGGGATTAGCACAGATACGCAGTATTTT